This T cell receptor beta chain was captured by sequencing in a study of response to subunit inactivated influenza vaccine. Study findings and constraints: Researchers suggested that each seasonal influenza vaccination recruits few new T cells.

A note on this clonotype: Its antigen is undetermined.

TCRdb passed the RT-PCR reads through MiXCR, listing each CDR3 protein once. Here the sample spans some 800,000 distinct CDR3 sequences, less than 25% being singletons. This sequence was found in a man between 50 and 59 years old who received an inactivated influenza vaccine. Source: PBMCs from blood, taken more than 4 days after vaccination.

Here the CDR3 reads CATSRDRTGQETQYF. In nucleotides, the CDR3 is TGTGCCACCAGCAGAGATCGGACAGGGCAAGAGACCCAGTACTTC. This sequence joins TRBV15 and TRBJ2-5; 8 bases are shared with TRBD1. The CDR3 spans 15 residues. Trimming at V came to 0 bases and at J to 2 bases, leaving 2 bases not matched to a gene. Germline CDR1 is LNHNV and CDR2 is YYDKDF (reference sequence).